This T cell receptor (beta chain) derives from a study of regulatory T cells in long-lasting Graves disease. Study-wide findings and caveats: No thyroid tissue was studied; the work used peripheral blood only. Persistent disease preferred TRBV28, TRBJ1-2 and TRBJ2-5.

The time point is: newly diagnosed GD, antithyroid drugs for less than 3 months. Researchers made the TCR library from RNA that was extracted from PBMCs. In building TCR beta libraries, iRepertoire HTBI primers were used together with Arm-PCR of CDR3 regions. Authors' methods: Segment identification across samples yielded 60 or so TRBV and roughly 15 TRBJ segments. TCRdb processed the multiplex PCR reads anew with MiXCR; each CDR3 protein has one entry. These V and J calls are TCRdb output, not the study's own analysis. The sample carries under 300,000 distinct CDR3 sequences, around 21% recorded once. V was cut by 5 bases and J by 10 bases, with 12 bases left in between. This CDR3 is built from 12 residues. Germline loops: CDR1 SGHTA, CDR2 FQGTGA. This clonotype occurred many times. Its antigen is as yet unknown.

The chain has TRBV7-3 and TRBJ2-1; D might be TRBD2 (6 bases). The specimen comprised peripheral blood mononuclear cells (PBMCs), sampled at new diagnosis, from a patient treated with antithyroid drugs. This TCR came from a female donor with Graves disease. The CDR3: CASSTQGGEQFF. DNA for the CDR3: TGTGCCAGCAGCACCCAAGGAGGGGAGCAGTTCTTC.